The rows below give T cell receptor beta chains drawn from one sample of a study of monozygotic twins with inflammatory bowel disease. After re-calling the 5' RACE reads, TCRdb lists one entry per CDR3 protein, DNA absent. The specimen's table records 400,000 or so distinct CDR3 sequences. Sequenced material: blood. The origin of the receptors is a human donor with ulcerative colitis or Crohn's disease, or a healthy co-twin of an affected twin (not recorded which). CDR3s include the opening cysteine and the closing phenylalanine or tryptophan.

v_call	cdr3_length	j_call	cdr3_aa
TRBV19	11	TRBJ2-4	CASSLDWIQYF
TRBV4-2	18	TRBJ2-6	CASSQAPGVDSGANVLTF
TRBV9	15	TRBJ2-1	CASSVGSQTYNEQFF
TRBV12-3/TRBV12-4	17	TRBJ2-1	CASSPFGGGGDYNDQFF
TRBV5-1	15	TRBJ1-1	CASSLAGQGNTEAFF
TRBV10-3	15	TRBJ1-1	CAISPGTAMNTEAFF
TRBV12-3/TRBV12-4	12	TRBJ2-5	CATGGAEETQYF
TRBV7-9	13	TRBJ2-7	CASSSWGSYEQYF
TRBV20-1	14	TRBJ2-5	CSARAIGNQETQYF
TRBV28	18	TRBJ2-2	CASSHLPWEGSETGELFF
TRBV5-1	15	TRBJ2-7	CASSLGQPSNYEQYF
TRBV7-2	16	TRBJ2-7	CASSLDGTRPSYEQYF
TRBV12-3/TRBV12-4	13	TRBJ1-6	CASSYPPGTLLHF
TRBV28	16	TRBJ2-7	CASSVSLTGEDYEQYF
TRBV20-1	16	TRBJ2-1	CSARDRLNSHYNEQFF